The 12 T cell receptor beta chains in this list originate from one sample, sequenced in a study of blood T cell repertoires in COVID-19. Method: immunoSEQ multiplex PCR; TCRdb's copy keeps in-frame clones and lacks some. Of 290,000 or so clones in the sample, approximately 90% were seen once. Sequences were obtained from peripheral blood. Every receptor here comes from a woman aged 25 to 45 with COVID-19, enrolled during active disease.

Only one count was recorded for this clone. The rearrangement links TRBV19 to TRBJ2-1; 8 bases align to TRBD1. Germline CDR1 LNHDA, CDR2 SQIVND (reference sequence). The V segment lost 6 bases and the J segment 7 bases; nucleotides outside the gene matches: 14. CDR3 size: 16 residues. CDR3 nucleotides: TGTGCCAGTAGCCGGGATTGGACAGGGATCGGGAATGAGCAGTTCTTC. Protein: CASSRDWTGIGNEQFF. Full variable domain (missing parts from reference TRBV19 and TRBJ2-1): DGGITQSPKYLFRKEGQNVTLSCEQNLNHDAMYWYRQDPGQGLRLIYYSQIVNDFQKGDIAEGYSVSREKKESFPLTVTSAQKNPTAFYLCASSRDWTGIGNEQFFGPGTRLTVL.

The chain links TRBV27 to TRBJ1-1; 8 positions agree with TRBD1. Germline V gene lookup returns CDR1 MNHEY and CDR2 SMNVEV (reference sequence). Trimming took 3 bases from V and 1 from J; bases not matched to a gene: 7. This CDR3 has 16 residues. CDR3 loop: CASSFDRGSRNTEAFF. The CDR3 bases are TGTGCCAGCAGTTTTGACAGGGGCTCAAGGAACACTGAAGCTTTCTTT.

This sequence joins TRBV5-8 and TRBJ1-1, with unresolved D. Germline-derived CDR1 and CDR2 are SGHTS and YDEGEE. Trimming removed 4 bases from V and 1 base from J, with 11 bases in between. The CDR3 covers 14 residues. In DNA, the CDR3 is TGTGCCAGCAGCCCTCAACACCCGAACACTGAAGCTTTCTTT. Its protein product is CASSPQHPNTEAFF.

J is TRBJ2-2 and V is TRBV7-3; no clear D gene. CDR1 and CDR2 (germline): SGHTA, FQGTGA. This CDR3 contains 14 residues. The V gene lost 2 bases and the J gene lost 5 bases, with 9 bases spanning the gap. This CDR3 reads CASSLGPLTGELFF. In nucleotides, the CDR3 is TGTGCCAGCAGCTTAGGCCCGCTGACCGGGGAGCTGTTTTTT.

This clone turned up a few times. This rearrangement joins TRBV3-1 (or the pseudogene TRBV3-2) to TRBJ2-6; 10 nucleotides line up with TRBD2. Germline CDR1 reads LGHDT; CDR2 reads YNNKEL (reference sequence). This CDR3 has 17 residues. With 6 bases clipped from V and 1 base from J, the junction kept 6 bases outside the gene matches. As DNA, the CDR3 is TGTGCCAGCAGGCCCGGGACTAGCGCATCTGGGGCCAACGTCCTGACTTTC. It codes for CASRPGTSASGANVLTF.

V gene TRBV5-6 combines with J gene TRBJ2-7; 8 positions agree with TRBD1. V lost 4 bases to trimming and J lost 3 bases; unmatched junction nucleotides: 9. CDR1 and CDR2 from the germline V gene are SGHDT and YYEEEE. This CDR3 region has 15 residues. CDR3 in amino acids: CASSLGQDPFYEQYF. The CDR3 DNA reads as TGTGCCAGCAGCCTGGGACAGGACCCCTTCTACGAGCAGTACTTC.

The rearrangement joins TRBV5-1 to TRBJ2-1; 11 positions match TRBD1. Germline values: CDR1 SGHRS, CDR2 YFSETQ. The CDR3 loop spans 14 amino acids. Germline trimming cut 7 bases from V and 7 bases from J; bases unmatched to any gene: 7. This CDR3 reads CASGPGQGVNEQFF. The CDR3 nucleotides are TGCGCCAGCGGACCGGGACAGGGGGTAAATGAGCAGTTCTTC. Using reference TRBV5-1 and TRBJ2-1 for the parts outside the CDR3, the full variable domain is KAGVTQTPRYLIKTRGQQVTLSCSPISGHRSVSWYQQTPGQGLQFLFEYFSETQRNKGNFPGRFSGRQFSNSRSEMNVSTLELGDSALYLCASGPGQGVNEQFFGPGTRLTVL.

The rearrangement joins TRBV7-2 to TRBJ1-3, with D possibly TRBD1 on 5 matching bases. The CDR3 sequence is 15 residues long. V was clipped by 5 bases and J by 0 bases, with 11 bases between them. The germline V gene has CDR1 SGHTA and CDR2 FQGNSA. CDR3 coding DNA: TGTGCCAGCAGCCAGAACAGGAACTCTGGAAACACCATATATTTT. Translating it yields CASSQNRNSGNTIYF.

This sequence joins TRBV5-1 and TRBJ2-7, with 7 positions matching TRBD1. J lost 0 bases, V lost 4 bases, and 4 bases had no gene match. Per germline, CDR1 SGHRS and CDR2 YFSETQ. This CDR3 has 14 residues. CDR3 sequence reads: CASSIRTGSYEQYF. The CDR3 nucleotides are TGCGCCAGCAGCATCCGGACAGGCTCCTACGAGCAGTACTTC.

This clone occurred once. V gene TRBV18 combines with J gene TRBJ1-5; TRBD1 might be the D (6 bases). CDR3 length: 15 residues. Germline lookup yields CDR1 KGHSH and CDR2 LQKENI. Trimming took 4 bases from V and 2 from J, leaving 12 bases between them. CDR3 nucleotides: TGTGCCAGCTCACTTGGACAGACGGGCAATCAGCCCCAGCATTTT. It specifies CASSLGQTGNQPQHF.

The CDR3 protein is CASRVMGQGGGPQHF. The CDR3 nucleotides are TGTGCAAGTCGCGTAATGGGACAGGGTGGCGGGCCCCAGCATTTT. J is TRBJ1-5 and V is TRBV12-2; the D call of TRBD1 is as the table states it, not checked on the DNA. TRBV12-2 is a pseudogene. The CDR3 extends over 15 amino acids.

V is TRBV25-1 and J is TRBJ1-1; 9 bases match TRBD1. This CDR3 comprises 14 residues. The germline gives CDR1 MGHDK, CDR2 SYGVNS. V shed 5 bases and J 5 bases; nucleotides not matched to a gene: 6. The CDR3 sequence is CASSIQGAGTEAFF. The CDR3 coding sequence is TGTGCCAGCAGTATACAGGGGGCCGGTACTGAAGCTTTCTTT.